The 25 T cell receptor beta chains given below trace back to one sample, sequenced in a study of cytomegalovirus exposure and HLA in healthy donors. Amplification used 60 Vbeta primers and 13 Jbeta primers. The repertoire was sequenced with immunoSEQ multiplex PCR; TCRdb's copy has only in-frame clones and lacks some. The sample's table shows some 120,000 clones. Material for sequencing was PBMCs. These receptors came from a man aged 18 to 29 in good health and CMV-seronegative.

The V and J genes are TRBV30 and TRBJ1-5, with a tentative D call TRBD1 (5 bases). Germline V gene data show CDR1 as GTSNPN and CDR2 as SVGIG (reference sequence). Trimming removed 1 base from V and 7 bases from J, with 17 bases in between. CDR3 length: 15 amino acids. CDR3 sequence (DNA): TGTGCCTGGAGTGCCTTAACAGTGGGGGGACAGCCCCAGCATTTT. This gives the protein CAWSALTVGGQPQHF. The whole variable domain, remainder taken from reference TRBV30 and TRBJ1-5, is SQTIHQWPATLVQPVGSPLSLECTVEGTSNPNLYWYRQAAGRGLQLLFYSVGIGQISSEVPQNLSASRPQDRQFILSSKKLLLSDSGFYLCAWSALTVGGQPQHFGDGTRLSIL.

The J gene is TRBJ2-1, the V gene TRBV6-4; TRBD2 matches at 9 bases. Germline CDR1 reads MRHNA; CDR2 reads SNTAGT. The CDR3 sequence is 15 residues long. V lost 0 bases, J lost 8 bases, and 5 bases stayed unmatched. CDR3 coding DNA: TGTGCCAGCAGTGACTCCGGCGGGAGGGCCCATGAGCAGTTCTTC. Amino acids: CASSDSGGRAHEQFF.

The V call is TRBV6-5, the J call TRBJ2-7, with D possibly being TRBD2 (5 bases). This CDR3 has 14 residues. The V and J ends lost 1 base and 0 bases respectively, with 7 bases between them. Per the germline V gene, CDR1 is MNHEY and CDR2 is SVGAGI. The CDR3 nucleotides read TGTGCCAGCAGTTACTACCGGGGCTCCTACGAGCAGTACTTC. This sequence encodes CASSYYRGSYEQYF.

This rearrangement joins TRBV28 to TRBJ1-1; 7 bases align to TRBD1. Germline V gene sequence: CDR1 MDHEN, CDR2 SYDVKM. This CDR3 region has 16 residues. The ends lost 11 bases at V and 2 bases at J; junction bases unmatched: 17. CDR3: CASTRGTVLINTEAFF. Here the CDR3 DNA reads TGTGCCTCCACACGCGGGACAGTACTGATCAACACTGAAGCTTTCTTT.

The CDR3 nucleotides read TGTGCCAGCAGTTTAGAAGGACAGGTGTACAATGAGCAGTTCTTC. Residues: CASSLEGQVYNEQFF. The chain employs TRBV28 and TRBJ2-1; 7 positions match TRBD1. The V segment lost 2 bases and the J segment 4 bases; nucleotides outside the gene matches: 5. This CDR3 has 15 amino acids. The germline V gene encodes CDR1 MDHEN and CDR2 SYDVKM.

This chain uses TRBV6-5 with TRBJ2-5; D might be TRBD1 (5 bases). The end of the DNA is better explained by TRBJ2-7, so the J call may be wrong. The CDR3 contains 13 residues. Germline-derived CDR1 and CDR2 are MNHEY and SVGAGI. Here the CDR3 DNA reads TGTGCCAGCAGTTACTCGAGAAGGGGCGAGCAGTACTTC. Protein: CASSYSRRGEQYF.

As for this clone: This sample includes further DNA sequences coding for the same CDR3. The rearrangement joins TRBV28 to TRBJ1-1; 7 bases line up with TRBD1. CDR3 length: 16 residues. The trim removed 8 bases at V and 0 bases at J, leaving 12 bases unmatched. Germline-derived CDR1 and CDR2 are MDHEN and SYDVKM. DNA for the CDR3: TGTGCCAGCTCTTTTTCCTCCGGGACAGTGAACACTGAAGCTTTCTTT. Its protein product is CASSFSSGTVNTEAFF.

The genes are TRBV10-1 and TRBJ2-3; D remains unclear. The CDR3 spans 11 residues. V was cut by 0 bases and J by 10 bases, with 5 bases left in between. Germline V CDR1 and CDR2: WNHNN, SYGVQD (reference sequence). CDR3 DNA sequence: TGCGCCAGCAGTGAGTCCAGTTCGCAGTATTTT. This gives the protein CASSESSSQYF.

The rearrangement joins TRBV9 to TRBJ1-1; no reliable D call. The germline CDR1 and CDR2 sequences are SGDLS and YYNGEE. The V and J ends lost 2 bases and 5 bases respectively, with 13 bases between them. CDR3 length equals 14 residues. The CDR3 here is CASSVLGGGTEAFF. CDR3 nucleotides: TGTGCCAGCAGCGTTTTAGGAGGAGGAACTGAAGCTTTCTTT.

The CDR3 bases are TGTGCCAGCAGCGTCGACCGGACTAGAAGATACGAGCAGTACTTC. Protein: CASSVDRTRRYEQYF. The chain recombines TRBV5-4 with TRBJ2-7; 7 bases match TRBD2. Germline-derived CDR1 and CDR2 are SGHNT and YYREEE (reference sequence). The V segment lost 4 bases and the J segment 4 bases; nucleotides outside the gene matches: 11. The CDR3 has 15 residues.

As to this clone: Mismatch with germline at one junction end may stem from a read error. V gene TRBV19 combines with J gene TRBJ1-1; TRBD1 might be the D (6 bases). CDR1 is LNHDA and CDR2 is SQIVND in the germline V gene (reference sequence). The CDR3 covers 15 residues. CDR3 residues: CASIIGHRVRSEAFF. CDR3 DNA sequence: TGTGCCAGTATTATAGGGCACAGGGTTAGAAGTGAAGCTTTCTTT. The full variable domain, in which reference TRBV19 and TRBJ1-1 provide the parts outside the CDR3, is DGGITQSPKYLFRKEGQNVTLSCEQNLNHDAMYWYRQDPGQGLRLIYYSQIVNDFQKGDIAEGYSVSREKKESFPLTVTSAQKNPTAFYLCASIIGHRVRSEAFFGQGTRLTVV.

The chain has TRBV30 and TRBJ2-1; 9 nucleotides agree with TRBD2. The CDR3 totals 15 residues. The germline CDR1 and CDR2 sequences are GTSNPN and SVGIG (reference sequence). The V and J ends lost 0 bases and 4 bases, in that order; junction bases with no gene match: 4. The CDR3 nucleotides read TGTGCCTGGAGTGTAAGTCTAGCGGGGTACAATGAGCAGTTCTTC. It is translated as CAWSVSLAGYNEQFF.

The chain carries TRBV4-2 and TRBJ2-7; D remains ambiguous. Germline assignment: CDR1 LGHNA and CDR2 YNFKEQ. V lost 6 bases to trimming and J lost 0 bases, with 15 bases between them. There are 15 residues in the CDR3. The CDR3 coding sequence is TGTGCCAGCAGTAACACACCGCTCTCCTCCTACGAGCAGTACTTC. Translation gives CASSNTPLSSYEQYF.

Here the CDR3 DNA reads TGTGCCAGCTCACCCCAGAGCGGAGGGGAGACCCAGTACTTC. Its translation: CASSPQSGGETQYF. The chain has TRBV18 and TRBJ2-5; D perhaps matches TRBD2 (6 bases). Germline assignment: CDR1 KGHSH and CDR2 LQKENI. The CDR3 is 14 amino acids. V gave up 3 bases and J gave up 5 bases, with 13 bases separating them.

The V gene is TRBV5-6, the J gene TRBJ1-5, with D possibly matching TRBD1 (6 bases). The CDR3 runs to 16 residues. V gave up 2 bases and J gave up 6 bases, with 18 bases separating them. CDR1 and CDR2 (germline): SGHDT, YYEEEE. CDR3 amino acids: CASSLQGPGPGQPQHF. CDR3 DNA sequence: TGTGCCAGCAGCTTACAGGGACCGGGTCCGGGTCAGCCCCAGCATTTT.

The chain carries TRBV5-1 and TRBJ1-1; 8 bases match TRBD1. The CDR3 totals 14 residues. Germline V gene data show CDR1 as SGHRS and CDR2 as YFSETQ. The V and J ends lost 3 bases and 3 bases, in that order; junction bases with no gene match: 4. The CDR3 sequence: CASSYDRGDTEAFF. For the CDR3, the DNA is TGCGCCAGCAGCTACGACAGGGGCGACACTGAAGCTTTCTTT.

The CDR3 bases are TGTGCCAGCGGACTGGACAGGGCCATGAACACTGAAGCTTTCTTT. Its translation: CASGLDRAMNTEAFF. V and J are TRBV11-1 and TRBJ1-1, with 8 positions matching TRBD1. The V and J ends lost 8 bases and 0 bases, in that order; junction bases with no gene match: 8. The germline V gene encodes CDR1 SGHAT and CDR2 FQDESV (reference sequence). The CDR3 extends over 15 amino acids.

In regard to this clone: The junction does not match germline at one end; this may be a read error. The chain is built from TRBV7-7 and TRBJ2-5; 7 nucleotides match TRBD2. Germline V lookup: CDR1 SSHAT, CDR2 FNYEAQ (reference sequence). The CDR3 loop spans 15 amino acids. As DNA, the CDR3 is TGTGCTAGCAGTCAGATCGGCGGGGGAAGAGAGACCCAGTACTTC. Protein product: CASSQIGGGRETQYF.

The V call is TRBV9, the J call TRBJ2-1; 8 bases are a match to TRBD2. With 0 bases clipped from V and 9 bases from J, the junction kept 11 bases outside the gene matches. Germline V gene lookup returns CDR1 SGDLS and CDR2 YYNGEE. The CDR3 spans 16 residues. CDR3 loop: CASSVEHRGGLVEQFF. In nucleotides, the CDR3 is TGTGCCAGCAGCGTAGAACATCGGGGGGGCCTTGTTGAGCAGTTCTTC.

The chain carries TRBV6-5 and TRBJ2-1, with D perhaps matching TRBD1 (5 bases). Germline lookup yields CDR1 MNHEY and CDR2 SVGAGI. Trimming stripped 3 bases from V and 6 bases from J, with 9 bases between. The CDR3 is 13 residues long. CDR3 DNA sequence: TGTGCCAGCAGTTATGTTAGGGGCAATGAGCAGTTCTTC. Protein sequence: CASSYVRGNEQFF.

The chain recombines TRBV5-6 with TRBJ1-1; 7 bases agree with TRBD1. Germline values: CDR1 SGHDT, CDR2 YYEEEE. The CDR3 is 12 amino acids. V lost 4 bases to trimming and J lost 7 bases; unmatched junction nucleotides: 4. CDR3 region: CASSPGGNEAFF. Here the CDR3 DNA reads TGTGCCAGCAGCCCAGGGGGGAATGAAGCTTTCTTT.

This chain's CDR3 is CASSGQTEYNEQFF. The CDR3 bases are TGTGCCAGCAGTGGCCAGACTGAATACAATGAGCAGTTCTTC. The chain couples TRBV6-1 to TRBJ2-1; D not resolved. The germline V and J ends were trimmed by 4 bases and 4 bases, with 11 bases remaining between them. The CDR3 is 14 residues long. Germline-derived CDR1 and CDR2 are MNHNS and SASEGT.

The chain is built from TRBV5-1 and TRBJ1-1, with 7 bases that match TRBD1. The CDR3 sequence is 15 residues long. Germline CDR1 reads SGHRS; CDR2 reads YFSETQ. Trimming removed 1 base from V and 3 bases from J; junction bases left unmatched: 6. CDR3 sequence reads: CASSLTGDQYTEAFF. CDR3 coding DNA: TGCGCCAGCAGCTTGACAGGGGACCAATACACTGAAGCTTTCTTT.

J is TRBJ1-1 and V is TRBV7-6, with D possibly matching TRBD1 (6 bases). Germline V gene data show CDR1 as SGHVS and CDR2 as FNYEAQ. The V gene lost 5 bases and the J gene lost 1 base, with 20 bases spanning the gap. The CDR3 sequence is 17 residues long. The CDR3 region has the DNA TGTGCCAGCAGCCTTAGACCCCCGGACAGCCAGAACACTGAAGCTTTCTTT. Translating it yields CASSLRPPDSQNTEAFF. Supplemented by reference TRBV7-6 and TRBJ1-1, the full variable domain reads GAGVSQSPRYKVTKRGQDVALRCDPISGHVSLYWYRQALGQGPEFLTYFNYEAQQDKSGLPNDRFSAERPEGSISTLTIQRTEQRDSAMYRCASSLRPPDSQNTEAFFGQGTRLTVV.

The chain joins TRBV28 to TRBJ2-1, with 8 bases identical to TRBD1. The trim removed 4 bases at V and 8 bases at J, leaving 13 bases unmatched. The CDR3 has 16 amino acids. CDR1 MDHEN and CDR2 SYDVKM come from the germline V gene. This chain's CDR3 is CASSSIGQGIRDEQFF. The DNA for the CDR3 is TGTGCCAGCAGTTCCATCGGACAGGGTATCAGGGATGAGCAGTTCTTC.